These 25 T cell receptor beta chains came from one sample sequenced in a study of cytomegalovirus exposure and HLA in healthy donors (dated by TCRdb to the late 2010s). The protocol used for the library was the immunoSEQ multiplex PCR assay. A mixture of 60 forward primers for TCR Vbeta segments and 13 reverse primers for TCR Jbeta segments was used in the multiplex PCR. The table was pulled from immuneACCESS by TCRdb, which kept in-frame rearrangements only. Such tables lose some clones; where checked, under half of the loss comes from unresolved V genes, and the rest has no known cause. Recorded for this sample are 200,000 to 250,000 clones; approximately 80% of them occurred a single time. The biggest ten clones account for roughly 0.58% of the sample. The specimen was PBMCs. The receptors come from a woman aged 40-49 years in good health and CMV-seronegative.

Regarding this clone: The sample contains more than one DNA sequence encoding this CDR3. The V and J genes are TRBV18 and TRBJ1-2; 7 bases are a match to TRBD1. The CDR3 extends over 13 amino acids. The junction had 6 bases not matched to a gene; V was cut back by 3 bases and J by 8 bases. In germline, CDR1 is KGHSH, CDR2 LQKENI. This chain's CDR3 is CASSPDRESGYTF. CDR3 coding DNA: TGTGCCAGCTCACCCGACAGGGAAAGCGGCTACACCTTC.

This clone has more than one count but fewer than ten. The chain's CDR3 is CASSQQNTGLNTEAFF. The CDR3 region has the DNA TGTGCCAGCAGCCAGCAAAATACAGGGTTGAACACTGAAGCTTTCTTT. The chain uses TRBV4-2 and TRBJ1-1, with a weak D call TRBD1 (6 bases). The length of the CDR3 is 16 residues. In germline, CDR1 is LGHNA, CDR2 YNFKEQ. V was cut by 3 bases and J by 0 bases, with 14 bases left in between.

The rearrangement links TRBV7-2 to TRBJ1-2, with a possible D match to TRBD1 (6 bases). Trimming pared 5 bases from V and 5 bases from J, leaving 9 bases between. The CDR3 consists of 12 residues. Per the germline V gene, CDR1 is SGHTA and CDR2 is FQGNSA. This chain's CDR3 is CASSPGQYGYTF. The CDR3 DNA sequence: TGTGCCAGCAGCCCCGGACAGTATGGCTACACCTTC.

The CDR3 bases are TGTGCCAGCAGTTACGGGCAGGTCTACGAGCAGTACTTC. It codes for CASSYGQVYEQYF. The V gene is TRBV6-6, the J gene TRBJ2-7, with unresolved D. CDR1 MNHNY and CDR2 SVGAGI come from the germline V gene (reference sequence). V lost 2 bases and J lost 3, with 8 bases in between. This CDR3 has 13 residues.

The chain joins TRBV6-5 to TRBJ1-2; a weak D match, TRBD1 (5 bases). Trimming stripped 10 bases from V and 6 bases from J, with 12 bases between. In germline, CDR1 is MNHEY, CDR2 SVGAGI. The CDR3 loop spans 11 amino acids. CDR3 amino acids: CATGAGHGYTF. The CDR3 nucleotides read TGTGCCACGGGTGCAGGGCATGGCTACACCTTC.

A few counts support this clone. The V and J genes are TRBV25-1 and TRBJ1-3; 9 bases are a match to TRBD1. The CDR3 sequence is 18 residues long. From germline, CDR1 is MGHDK and CDR2 SYGVNS. Germline trimming cut 4 bases from V and 4 bases from J; bases unmatched to any gene: 14. The CDR3 here is CASSGSGQGFNFGNTIYF. The CDR3 DNA sequence: TGTGCCAGCAGTGGGTCGGGACAGGGCTTTAACTTCGGAAACACCATATATTTT.

The chain combines TRBV7-3 with TRBJ1-1; weak D call: TRBD1 (5 bases). Trimming shortened V by 1 base and J by 1 base, and 10 bases separated the two germline ends. The CDR3 extends over 15 amino acids. Per germline, CDR1 SGHTA and CDR2 FQGTGA. The CDR3 DNA follows: TGTGCCAGCAGCTTAAATGTGGGGCCGAACACTGAAGCTTTCTTT. Translating it yields CASSLNVGPNTEAFF.

V usage is TRBV9 and J usage is TRBJ2-5, with 11 bases matching TRBD2. Unmatched junction bases numbered 4, after V lost 0 bases and J lost 0 bases. The CDR3 runs to 17 residues. In germline, CDR1 is SGDLS, CDR2 YYNGEE. This chain's CDR3 is CASSVAASGGYQETQYF. The CDR3, as DNA: TGTGCCAGCAGCGTAGCGGCTAGCGGGGGGTACCAAGAGACCCAGTACTTC.

This clone has a handful of counts. The chain carries TRBV6-1 and TRBJ1-1; the D gene is possibly TRBD1 (5 bases). V was trimmed by 0 bases and J by 7 bases, leaving 18 bases between them. CDR1 is MNHNS, CDR2 SASEGT, per germline. The CDR3 sequence is 16 residues long. The CDR3 sequence: CASSEASPPGGFEAFF. Written as DNA, the CDR3 is TGTGCCAGCAGTGAAGCGTCCCCGCCGGGGGGATTTGAAGCTTTCTTT.

The chain recombines TRBV11-3 with TRBJ2-7; TRBD2 matches at 9 bases. Germline CDR1 reads SGHNT; CDR2 reads YENEEA. The CDR3 covers 12 residues. V lost 7 bases to trimming and J lost 6 bases; unmatched junction nucleotides: 4. The CDR3 spells CASTAGGREQYF. CDR3 sequence (DNA): TGTGCCAGCACAGCGGGAGGACGCGAGCAGTACTTC.

V usage is TRBV21-1 and J usage is TRBJ1-1. TRBV21-1 has pseudogene status. The CDR3 loop spans 14 amino acids. This chain's CDR3 is CASSNMRGGTEAFF. As DNA, the CDR3 is TGTGCCAGCAGCAATATGAGGGGGGGCACTGAAGCTTTCTTT.

V is TRBV9 and J is TRBJ2-1, with 7 bases lining up with TRBD2. V was clipped by 2 bases and J by 2 bases; unmatched bases: 4. The length of the CDR3 is 15 residues. Germline loops: CDR1 SGDLS, CDR2 YYNGEE. The CDR3 loop is CASSVGGETYNEQFF. In DNA, the CDR3 is TGTGCCAGCAGCGTGGGAGGGGAGACCTACAATGAGCAGTTCTTC.

The genes are TRBV5-8 and TRBJ1-1; D not resolved. The germline V and J ends were trimmed by 4 bases and 1 base, with 8 bases remaining between them. Germline V gene data show CDR1 as SGHTS and CDR2 as YDEGEE. The CDR3 contains 13 residues. The CDR3 loop is CASSRHQNTEAFF. Written as DNA, the CDR3 is TGTGCCAGCAGCCGACATCAGAACACTGAAGCTTTCTTT. Full variable domain (remainder filled in from reference TRBV5-8 and TRBJ1-1): EAGVTQSPTHLIKTRGQQATLRCSPISGHTSVYWYQQALGLGLQFLLWYDEGEERNRGNFPPRFSGRQFPNYSSELNVNALELEDSALYLCASSRHQNTEAFFGQGTRLTVV.

The chain recombines TRBV5-1 with TRBJ2-7, with 9 bases lining up with TRBD1. Germline CDR1 reads SGHRS; CDR2 reads YFSETQ. V was pared by 3 bases and J by 6 bases, with 7 bases of the junction left unmatched. This CDR3 contains 14 residues. The CDR3 DNA reads TGCGCCAGCAGCTCACGGGACAGGGATCTCGAGCAGTACTTC. As protein: CASSSRDRDLEQYF.

V usage is TRBV6-5 and J usage is TRBJ1-1, with D possibly matching TRBD1 (5 bases). V was trimmed by 2 bases and J by 9 bases, leaving 13 bases between them. Germline V gene sequence: CDR1 MNHEY, CDR2 SVGAGI. This CDR3 region has 13 residues. CDR3 amino acids: CASSYKGIRQAFF. In DNA, the CDR3 is TGTGCCAGCAGTTACAAGGGGATACGGCAAGCTTTCTTT.

This rearrangement joins TRBV10-3 to TRBJ2-1; 10 positions match TRBD1. Trimming at V came to 4 bases and at J to 4 bases, leaving 7 bases not matched to a gene. CDR1 and CDR2 (germline): ENHRY, SYGVKD. This CDR3 is built from 16 residues. The DNA of the CDR3 is TGTGCCATCAGTGGGGGGACAGGGGCAGGGTACAATGAGCAGTTCTTC. Amino acid sequence: CAISGGTGAGYNEQFF.

The chain carries TRBV5-5 and TRBJ2-3, with 9 nucleotides matching TRBD2. The germline gives CDR1 SGHKS, CDR2 YYEKEE (reference sequence). Trimming at V came to 2 bases and at J to 5 bases, leaving 15 bases not matched to a gene. This CDR3 has 18 amino acids. The CDR3 spells CASSFFVLAGTKGDTQYF. In DNA form, the CDR3 reads TGTGCCAGCAGCTTCTTTGTCCTAGCGGGGACGAAGGGAGATACGCAGTATTTT.

This clone occurred a few times. The genes are TRBV6-5 and TRBJ1-6; D is ambiguous. CDR1 MNHEY and CDR2 SVGAGI come from the germline V gene. The CDR3 contains 14 residues. V dropped 7 bases and J dropped 10 bases, with 17 bases sitting between them. CDR3 sequence (DNA): TGTGCCAGCACCCAGGAAGTTCTTAAATCACCCCTCCACTTT. This gives the protein CASTQEVLKSPLHF.

V gene TRBV7-6 combines with J gene TRBJ2-3, with 11 positions matching TRBD2. Trimming took 5 bases from V and 5 from J; bases not matched to a gene: 9. The CDR3 contains 16 residues. Germline CDR1 reads SGHVS; CDR2 reads FNYEAQ. The CDR3 bases are TGTGCCAGCAGCCGAAATAGCGGGGGGGGGAAAGATACGCAGTATTTT. This gives the protein CASSRNSGGGKDTQYF.

The V gene is TRBV5-3, the J gene TRBJ2-7, with 13 positions matching TRBD2. TRBV5-3 is labeled an ORF, and its function is uncertain. J gave up 0 bases and V 4 bases, and 7 bases lay outside the gene matches. The CDR3 is made up of 17 amino acids. DNA of the CDR3: TGTGCCAGAAGCCCCAGGACTAGCGGGGGCACCTCCTACGAGCAGTACTTC. Its protein is CARSPRTSGGTSYEQYF.

The V call is TRBV7-2, the J call TRBJ1-6; no firm D call. The CDR3 loop spans 13 amino acids. Trimming took 4 bases from V and 10 from J, leaving 11 bases between them. Germline V gives CDR1 SGHTA, CDR2 FQGNSA. DNA for the CDR3: TGTGCCAGCAGCTCCACTCTCCGGTCACCCCTCCACTTT. Translating gives CASSSTLRSPLHF. The variable domain in full, completed from reference TRBV7-2 and TRBJ1-6, reads GAGVSQSPSNKVTEKGKDVELRCDPISGHTALYWYRQSLGQGLEFLIYFQGNSAPDKSGLPSDRFSAERTGGSVSTLTIQRTQQEDSAVYLCASSSTLRSPLHFGNGTRLTVT.

The J gene is TRBJ1-1, the V gene TRBV5-6; 8 bases align to TRBD1. Germline V CDR1 and CDR2: SGHDT, YYEEEE. The CDR3 has 15 residues. Losses at the gene ends were 7 bases for V and 6 bases for J; bases not matched to a gene: 14. CDR3 coding DNA: TGTGCCAGCGCAAGGAAACAGGGGGTAGTAGCTGAAGCTTTCTTT. It specifies CASARKQGVVAEAFF.

The CDR3 is CASSQGNRAGSSTDTQYF. CDR3 DNA: TGTGCCAGCAGCCAAGGGAACAGGGCCGGATCTAGCACAGATACGCAGTATTTT. The V and J genes are TRBV4-2 and TRBJ2-3; tentatively, D is TRBD1 (6 bases). Trimming took 1 base from V and 0 from J, leaving 17 bases between them. CDR3 length equals 18 residues. Germline CDR1 is LGHNA and CDR2 is YNFKEQ.

This chain connects TRBV11-2 to TRBJ2-3; 16 bases map to TRBD2. V was pared by 5 bases and J by 4 bases, with 9 bases of the junction left unmatched. The CDR3 covers 18 residues. From germline, CDR1 is SGHAT and CDR2 FQNNGV. This chain's CDR3 is CASSIGGLAGGRADTQYF. In DNA form, the CDR3 reads TGTGCCAGCAGCATCGGGGGACTAGCGGGGGGGCGGGCAGATACGCAGTATTTT.

The chain recombines TRBV30 with TRBJ1-4; D is undetermined. This CDR3 is 13 amino acids long. Between the trimmed V and J ends, which lost 4 bases and 5 bases, there was a span of 11 bases. Germline V gene data show CDR1 as GTSNPN and CDR2 as SVGIG (reference sequence). CDR3 in amino acids: CAWNPGLNEKLFF. CDR3 nucleotides: TGTGCCTGGAACCCGGGATTGAATGAAAAACTGTTTTTT. Together with reference TRBV30 and TRBJ1-4, the CDR3 gives the full variable domain: SQTIHQWPATLVQPVGSPLSLECTVEGTSNPNLYWYRQAAGRGLQLLFYSVGIGQISSEVPQNLSASRPQDRQFILSSKKLLLSDSGFYLCAWNPGLNEKLFFGSGTQLSVL.